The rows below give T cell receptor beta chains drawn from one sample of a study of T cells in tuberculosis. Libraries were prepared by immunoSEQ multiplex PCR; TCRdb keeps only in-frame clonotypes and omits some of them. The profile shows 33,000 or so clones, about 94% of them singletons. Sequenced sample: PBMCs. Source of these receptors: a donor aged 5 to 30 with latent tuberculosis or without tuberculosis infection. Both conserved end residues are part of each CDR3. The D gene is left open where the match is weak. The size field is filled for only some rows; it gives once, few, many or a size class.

TGCAGTGCTAGAGATGAGGTATTGGAGTACTTC CSARDEVLEYF . TRBJ2-7 TRBV20-1 .
TGTGCCAGCCCCCTCCGTCGTGTTGGCTACACCTTC CASPLRRVGYTF . TRBJ1-2 TRBV6-1 .
TGCGCCAGCACCCGGGTACAGGAGTATGGCTACACCTTC CASTRVQEYGYTF . TRBJ1-2 TRBV10-2 .
TGTGCCAGCAGTGAAGTACAGGGGGCCTTCTATGGCTACACCTTC CASSEVQGAFYGYTF TRBD1 TRBJ1-2 TRBV6-1 .
TGCGCCAGCATTGCGGGGGTGGCCGATGGCACAGATACGCAGTATTTT CASIAGVADGTDTQYF TRBD2 TRBJ2-3 TRBV5-1 .
TGCGCCAGCAGCCCCGGGACAGGGTCTAACTATGGCTACACCTTC CASSPGTGSNYGYTF TRBD1 TRBJ1-2 TRBV5-1 .
TGCGCCAGCAGTGGACGGGACAAACACTCTGGAAACACCATATATTTT CASSGRDKHSGNTIYF . TRBJ1-3 TRBV10-2 .
TGTGCCAGCGGAGGACAGGGAGGATACATGAACACTGAAGCTTTCTTT CASGGQGGYMNTEAFF TRBD1 TRBJ1-1 TRBV7-2 .
TGTGCCAGCAGGCAACAGGGTGCTAACTATGGCTACACCTTC CASRQQGANYGYTF . TRBJ1-2 TRBV6-5 medium-sized
TGCGCCAGCACACTGGCGGCGACCTCCTACGAGCAGTACTTC CASTLAATSYEQYF . TRBJ2-7 TRBV5-1 .
TGCGCCAGCAGCCAAGGAGGAGGGGGCCTCTATGGCTACACCTTC CASSQGGGGLYGYTF TRBD1 TRBJ1-2 TRBV4-3 .
TGTGCCAGCAGCCCCGCAGGGGGCAATCAGCCCCAGCATTTT CASSPAGGNQPQHF . TRBJ1-5 TRBV7-8 .
TGTGCCAGCAGTTATACGGCTGAAGCTTTCTTT CASSYTAEAFF . TRBJ1-1 TRBV6-6 .
TGCGCCAGCAGCCAAGATACGACTTACACTGAAGCTTTCTTT CASSQDTTYTEAFF . TRBJ1-1 TRBV4-3 .
TGTGCCAGCAGGGCCCACGGGGACTATGGCTACACCTTC CASRAHGDYGYTF . TRBJ1-2 TRBV25-1 .
TGTGCATTGCGAGGGCAGGGCAATCAGCCCCAGCATTTT CALRGQGNQPQHF . TRBJ1-5 TRBV2 .
TGTGCCAGCAGCGTAGCCCCAGGGACCTACGAGCAGTACTTC CASSVAPGTYEQYF . TRBJ2-7 TRBV9 .
TGTGCCAGCATCTCGAGGGTAGGGACTGAAGCTTTCTTT CASISRVGTEAFF . TRBJ1-1 TRBV6-6 .
TGCGCCAGCAGCTTGGCCGCCAGGCCGGGGGGAAACACCATATATTTT CASSLAARPGGNTIYF . TRBJ1-3 TRBV5-1 .
TGCGCCAGCAGCTTGACAACAGGAAACTCTGGGGCCAACGTCCTGACTTTC CASSLTTGNSGANVLTF . TRBJ2-6 TRBV5-1 .
TGTGCCAGCTCGGGCAGGGCCACCTACGAGCAGTACTTC CASSGRATYEQYF . TRBJ2-7 TRBV18 .
TGTGCCAGCAGCTTGTCGAGCAACACTGAAGCTTTCTTT CASSLSSNTEAFF . TRBJ1-1 TRBV5-6 .
TGTGCCAGCAGATGGGAGGGTGGGGATACGCAGTATTTT CASRWEGGDTQYF TRBD2 TRBJ2-3 TRBV6-6 once
TGTGCCAGCACGGAGCGGGGCTACACAGATACGCAGTATTTT CASTERGYTDTQYF TRBD2 TRBJ2-3 TRBV27 .